Listed below are T cell receptor beta chains from one sample, sequenced in a study of T-cell memory formation after mild COVID-19. MiXCR was run by TCRdb on the 5' RACE reads, yielding one entry per CDR3 protein. The sample yields roughly 300,000 distinct CDR3 sequences, less than 9.5% seen once. Sequencing used PBMCs or a T cell subset sorted from them (not recorded which). The source is a man aged 18 to 30 who had mild COVID-19 (a few samples of this study predate the infection). Cell type and time point are not known. The CDR3 runs from the conserved cysteine through the conserved F or W. A D gene is named only where the DNA matches it firmly. Not every row has a clone size; where given, it reads once, few, many or a size class.

TRBJ1-1	few	TRBV20-1	NA	CSARDPPGRMNTEAFF	TGCAGTGCTAGAGATCCCCCCGGACGGATGAACACTGAAGCTTTCTTT
TRBJ2-2	NA	TRBV7-9	NA	CASSSTVGQLNTGELFF	TGTGCCAGCAGCTCCACCGTAGGACAGCTGAACACCGGGGAGCTGTTTTTT
TRBJ2-7	NA	TRBV30	TRBD1	CAWSRQGVDYEQYF	TGTGCCTGGAGTCGACAGGGGGTCGACTACGAGCAGTACTTC
TRBJ2-5	many	TRBV5-1	TRBD1	CASSLAGTGQETQYF	TGCGCCAGCAGCTTGGCAGGGACAGGGCAAGAGACCCAGTACTTC
TRBJ2-7	few	TRBV6-5	NA	CASSYWAGAYEQYF	TGTGCCAGCAGTTACTGGGCAGGGGCCTACGAGCAGTACTTC
TRBJ1-6	many	TRBV7-3	NA	CASRRSGNSPLHF	TGTGCCAGCAGGCGCAGTGGGAATTCACCCCTCCACTTT
TRBJ1-2	few	TRBV7-2	TRBD1	CASSSLQGAVFYTF	TGTGCCAGCAGCTCACTTCAGGGGGCGGTTTTCTACACCTTC
TRBJ1-6	few	TRBV6-2/TRBV6-3	TRBD1	CASSIQGTYNSPLHF	TGTGCCAGCAGTATACAGGGGACCTATAATTCACCCCTCCACTTT
TRBJ2-3	NA	TRBV27	TRBD2	CASSLFPLAGSTDTQYF	TGTGCCAGCAGTTTATTTCCGCTAGCGGGAAGCACAGATACGCAGTATTTT
TRBJ1-5	NA	TRBV12-3/TRBV12-4	NA	CASDQGSNQPQHF	TGTGCCAGTGATCAGGGATCCAATCAGCCCCAGCATTTT
TRBJ2-7	NA	TRBV5-1	TRBD1	CASSSLTGASYEQYF	TGCGCCAGCAGCTCCCTGACAGGGGCCTCCTACGAGCAGTACTTC
TRBJ2-7	NA	TRBV29-1	NA	CSLQTDSYEQYF	TGCAGCCTACAAACAGACTCCTACGAGCAGTACTTC
TRBJ2-3	few	TRBV20-1	NA	CSARDQRARDTQYF	TGCAGTGCTAGAGATCAGCGGGCCAGGGATACGCAGTATTTT
TRBJ1-2	once	TRBV20-1	NA	CGSRDVANYGYTF	TGCGGATCCCGGGACGTTGCTAACTATGGCTACACCTTC
TRBJ1-4	NA	TRBV6-5	NA	CASSYSWRAVDEKLFF	TGTGCCAGCAGTTACTCGTGGAGGGCGGTCGATGAAAAACTGTTTTTT
TRBJ1-6	few	TRBV20-1	NA	CSARGEGHSPLHF	TGCAGTGCTAGAGGGGAGGGGCATTCACCCCTCCACTTT
TRBJ2-5	NA	TRBV12-3/TRBV12-4	NA	CASRPRPLDSNQETQYF	TGTGCCAGCAGACCCAGGCCCTTGGACAGTAATCAAGAGACCCAGTACTTC
TRBJ2-5	NA	TRBV6-2/TRBV6-3	TRBD2	CASSKRLAQQETQYF	TGTGCCAGCAGCAAGAGACTAGCACAGCAAGAGACCCAGTACTTC
TRBJ2-1	NA	TRBV5-1	TRBD1	CASGTGQGGNEQFF	TGCGCCAGCGGCACGGGACAGGGTGGAAATGAGCAGTTCTTC
TRBJ2-2	few	TRBV4-3	NA	CASSEGIRGTYTGELFF	TGCGCCAGCAGCGAGGGGATACGGGGGACTTACACCGGGGAGCTGTTTTTT
TRBJ1-4	few	TRBV7-9	TRBD1	CASSRTGIGEKLFF	TGTGCCAGCAGCCGGACAGGGATCGGCGAAAAACTGTTTTTT
TRBJ2-7	few	TRBV27	TRBD1	CASSYRGPSYEQYF	TGTGCCAGCAGTTACAGGGGGCCAAGCTACGAGCAGTACTTC
TRBJ2-7	few	TRBV11-2	TRBD1	CASSLPGGAYEQYF	TGTGCCAGCAGCTTACCAGGGGGCGCGTACGAGCAGTACTTC
TRBJ2-5	NA	TRBV6-2/TRBV6-3	TRBD2	CASNPLAGGQETQYF	TGTGCCAGCAATCCTCTAGCGGGGGGCCAAGAGACCCAGTACTTC
TRBJ2-3	few	TRBV5-1	NA	CASSFLAMSTDTQYF	TGCGCCAGCAGCTTCCTAGCGATGAGCACAGATACGCAGTATTTT
TRBJ1-5	NA	TRBV18	NA	CASSPSWGDSNQPQHF	TGTGCCAGCTCACCGTCCTGGGGGGATAGCAATCAGCCCCAGCATTTT
TRBJ2-5	many	TRBV4-1	NA	CASSQDQETQYF	TGCGCCAGCAGTCAGGACCAAGAGACCCAGTACTTC
TRBJ1-1	NA	TRBV12-3/TRBV12-4	NA	CASSFAAAQAFF	TGTGCCAGCAGTTTCGCGGCAGCCCAAGCTTTCTTT
TRBJ2-1	few	TRBV5-1	TRBD2	CASSLAVVAGGNNEQFF	TGCGCCAGCAGCTTGGCCGTGGTAGCGGGGGGGAACAATGAGCAGTTCTTC
TRBJ2-3	few	TRBV5-1	TRBD2	CASSSRRGGAVSDTQYF	TGCGCCAGCAGCTCTCGGCGCGGGGGGGCAGTTTCGGATACGCAGTATTTT
TRBJ1-1	NA	TRBV5-5	NA	CASSFRRDTEAFF	TGTGCCAGCAGCTTTAGGAGAGACACTGAAGCTTTCTTT
TRBJ1-1	NA	TRBV24-1	NA	CATSDLRGRSENTEAFF	TGTGCCACCAGTGATTTGCGAGGCCGGTCGGAAAACACTGAAGCTTTCTTT
TRBJ1-2	few	TRBV20-1	NA	CSALSSPGIYGYTF	TGCAGTGCCCTGAGCAGTCCGGGGATCTATGGCTACACCTTC
TRBJ1-6	NA	TRBV28	NA	CASSPFLMRSPLHF	TGTGCCAGCAGTCCCTTTCTGATGCGTTCACCCCTCCACTTT
TRBJ2-4	few	TRBV20-1	TRBD2	CSASGGAVSKNIQYF	TGCAGTGCTAGCGGGGGGGCCGTTTCCAAAAACATTCAGTACTTC
TRBJ1-2	NA	TRBV27	NA	CASSSTGYTNYGYTF	TGTGCCAGCAGTTCCACAGGATACACTAACTATGGCTACACCTTC
TRBJ2-1	NA	TRBV18	NA	CASSPPAGVYNEQFF	TGTGCCAGCTCACCACCGGCAGGGGTATACAATGAGCAGTTCTTC
TRBJ1-5	NA	TRBV7-9	NA	CASSPPGSSGSNQPQHF	TGTGCCAGCAGCCCCCCGGGTTCTTCGGGCAGCAATCAGCCCCAGCATTTT
TRBJ1-5	few	TRBV19	TRBD1	CASTRLPRDRYSNQPQHF	TGTGCCAGTACCCGGCTACCCCGGGACAGATATAGCAATCAGCCCCAGCATTTT
TRBJ2-3	few	TRBV4-3	NA	CASSQDTRADTQYF	TGCGCCAGCAGCCAAGATACCAGGGCCGATACGCAGTATTTT
TRBJ2-7	NA	TRBV29-1	NA	CSVEEQGGQYF	TGCAGCGTTGAAGAGCAAGGAGGGCAGTACTTC
TRBJ1-3	few	TRBV11-2	NA	CASSLGQGGGNTIYF	TGTGCCAGCAGCTTAGGTCAAGGTGGAGGAAACACCATATATTTT
TRBJ2-3	NA	TRBV9	NA	CASSVGLAVFDTQYF	TGTGCCAGCAGCGTAGGCCTAGCAGTCTTCGATACGCAGTATTTT
TRBJ1-2	many	TRBV12-3/TRBV12-4	NA	CASSLGASYGYTF	TGTGCCAGCAGCCTCGGGGCCAGCTATGGCTACACCTTC
TRBJ2-4	few	TRBV5-1	TRBD1	CASSLDGDRGIQYF	TGCGCCAGCAGCTTGGACGGGGACAGGGGCATTCAGTACTTC
TRBJ1-4	NA	TRBV6-1	NA	CASSGNWGSDEKLFF	TGTGCCAGCAGTGGTAATTGGGGATCGGATGAAAAACTGTTTTTT
TRBJ2-3	few	TRBV20-1	NA	CSARVFADTQYF	TGCAGTGCTAGAGTTTTCGCAGATACGCAGTATTTT
TRBJ2-6	NA	TRBV4-1	TRBD2	CASSPYPGLAGNLSGANVLTF	TGCGCCAGCAGCCCGTACCCCGGGCTAGCGGGGAACCTCTCTGGGGCCAACGTCCTGACTTTC
TRBJ1-4	few	TRBV18	NA	CASSPMATNEKLFF	TGTGCCAGCTCACCAATGGCGACTAATGAAAAACTGTTTTTT
TRBJ1-1	NA	TRBV6-5	NA	CASSFTGAEAFF	TGTGCCAGCAGTTTTACCGGGGCTGAAGCTTTCTTT
TRBJ1-1	few	TRBV11-2	NA	CASSLHGGSVNTEAFF	TGTGCCAGCAGCTTGCACGGGGGGAGTGTGAACACTGAAGCTTTCTTT
TRBJ2-3	many	TRBV4-1	NA	CASSQVGVADTQYF	TGCGCCAGCAGCCAAGTAGGGGTCGCAGATACGCAGTATTTT
TRBJ2-3	NA	TRBV5-5	TRBD1	CASSLSGQGGTDTQYF	TGTGCCAGCAGCTTGAGCGGACAGGGCGGCACAGATACGCAGTATTTT